Listed here are 32 T cell receptor beta chains from one sample, sequenced in a study of technical replicates of blood from several donors. The assay was immunoSEQ multiplex PCR, and TCRdb's table has in-frame clones only and misses some. This sample carries more than 70,000 clones, approximately 96% of them seen once, and the ten largest clones take 0.2% to 0.25%. The sequencing input was T cells isolated from PBMCs. The receptor source for this set is a human donor in good health.

The chain couples TRBV6-5 to TRBJ2-5, with D possibly TRBD2 on 6 matching bases. The CDR3 is 15 amino acids. Germline V CDR1 and CDR2: MNHEY, SVGAGI. Deletions cut 6 bases from V and 5 bases from J, with 19 bases between. DNA of the CDR3: TGTGCCAGCAGGGCGACCGGGGGAGTCGGGGAGACCCAGTACTTC. Translating it yields CASRATGGVGETQYF.

This chain uses TRBV11-2 with TRBJ2-1, with TRBD1 matching 7 bases. CDR3 length equals 13 residues. V shed 1 base, J shed 6 bases, and the junction held 0 bases outside the gene matches. CDR1 is SGHAT and CDR2 is FQNNGV in the germline V gene. CDR3 DNA: TGTGCCAGCAGCTTAGCAGGGGGCAATGAGCAGTTCTTC. It translates to CASSLAGGNEQFF.

V usage is TRBV4-1 and J usage is TRBJ1-2; 7 nucleotides align to TRBD1. Germline CDR1 reads MGHRA; CDR2 reads YSYEKL. The CDR3 is 15 amino acids. V lost 0 bases, J lost 2 bases, and 3 bases stayed unmatched. The CDR3 DNA sequence: TGCGCCAGCAGCCAAGATTCCAGGGGGAACTATGGCTACACCTTC. Residues: CASSQDSRGNYGYTF.

This chain links TRBV10-2 with TRBJ2-1; TRBD2 is a possible D gene (6 bases). Germline lookup yields CDR1 WSHSY and CDR2 SAAADI. V lost 8 bases, J lost 6 bases, and 17 bases lay in between. The CDR3 consists of 14 residues. The CDR3 spells CASSGVATINEQFF. In DNA, the CDR3 is TGCGCCAGCTCGGGAGTGGCGACTATCAATGAGCAGTTCTTC.

The chain employs TRBV7-9 and TRBJ1-5, with 9 bases fitting TRBD1. The CDR3 totals 18 residues. Unmatched junction bases numbered 10, after V lost 0 bases and J lost 4 bases. Germline V CDR1 and CDR2: SEHNR, FQNEAQ (reference sequence). The CDR3 region has the DNA TGTGCCAGCAGCTTAGCCTATCCGGGACAGGGTCCTAATCAGCCCCAGCATTTT. Translating gives CASSLAYPGQGPNQPQHF.

The chain joins TRBV2 to TRBJ2-5, with TRBD1 matching 9 bases. CDR1 and CDR2 from the germline V gene are SNHLY and FYNNEI. The CDR3 sequence is 11 residues long. The J segment lost 12 bases and the V segment lost 3 bases, leaving 2 bases of the junction unmatched. The CDR3 here is CASSEGTGKYF. The CDR3 nucleotides are TGTGCCAGCAGTGAGGGGACAGGGAAGTACTTC. Full variable domain (outside the CDR3, taken from reference TRBV2 and TRBJ2-5): EPEVTQTPSHQVTQMGQEVILRCVPISNHLYFYWYRQILGQKVEFLVSFYNNEISEKSEIFDDQFSVERPDGSNFTLKIRSTKLEDSAMYFCASSEGTGKYFGPGTRLLVL.

This chain joins TRBV7-9 and TRBJ2-7; D uncertain. This CDR3 is built from 11 residues. CDR1 is SEHNR, CDR2 FQNEAQ, per germline (reference sequence). V lost 4 bases to trimming and J lost 7 bases, with 8 bases between them. The CDR3 loop reads CASSSIQEQYF. The CDR3 bases are TGTGCCAGCAGCTCCATACAGGAGCAGTACTTC. Looking up the rest from reference TRBV7-9 and TRBJ2-7 gives the full variable domain: DTGVSQNPRHKITKRGQNVTFRCDPISEHNRLYWYRQTLGQGPEFLTYFQNEAQLEKSRLLSDRFSAERPKGSFSTLEIQRTEQGDSAMYLCASSSIQEQYFGPGTRLTVT.

This chain connects TRBV29-1 to TRBJ2-3, with TRBD2 matching over 11 bases. Germline assignment: CDR1 SQVTM and CDR2 ANQGSEA. This CDR3 contains 15 residues. V trimming: 6 bases; J trimming: 3 bases; junction bases outside the gene matches: 8. The CDR3 nucleotides read TGCAGCGTCTCGGCTAGCGGGAGGAAGACAGATACGCAGTATTTT. Its translation: CSVSASGRKTDTQYF.

This chain connects TRBV12-5 to TRBJ1-1, with D unresolved. With 6 bases removed from V and 1 base from J, the gap between germline ends came to 9 bases. Germline values: CDR1 LGHNT, CDR2 FRNRAP. The CDR3 contains 13 residues. CDR3: CASGPYGNTEAFF. In DNA, the CDR3 is TGTGCTAGTGGGCCGTACGGGAACACTGAAGCTTTCTTT. Using reference TRBV12-5 and TRBJ1-1 for the parts outside the CDR3, the full variable domain is DARVTQTPRHKVTEMGQEVTMRCQPILGHNTVFWYRQTMMQGLELLAYFRNRAPLDDSGMPKDRFSAEMPDATLATLKIQPSEPRDSAVYFCASGPYGNTEAFFGQGTRLTVV.

This clone was recorded once. This sequence joins TRBV28 and TRBJ1-5; a weak D match, TRBD1 (6 bases). V was trimmed by 6 bases and J by 2 bases, leaving 11 bases between them. This CDR3 has 14 amino acids. Per the germline V gene, CDR1 is MDHEN and CDR2 is SYDVKM. The CDR3 loop is CASSLPGGNQPQHF. The DNA of the CDR3 is TGTGCCAGCAGCCTGCCAGGGGGCAATCAGCCCCAGCATTTT.

The chain combines TRBV6-5 with TRBJ2-4; no firm D call. With 0 bases removed from V and 9 bases from J, the gap between germline ends came to 3 bases. CDR3 length: 11 residues. CDR1 is MNHEY, CDR2 SVGAGI, per germline. The CDR3 region is CASSYSGIQYF. For the CDR3, the DNA is TGTGCCAGCAGTTACTCCGGCATTCAGTACTTC.

The chain links TRBV11-2 to TRBJ2-1; D gene ambiguous. The germline gives CDR1 SGHAT, CDR2 FQNNGV. The CDR3 loop spans 15 amino acids. V lost 1 base and J 1 base, leaving 8 bases between the germline ends. Written as DNA, the CDR3 is TGTGCCAGCAGCTTAGGAGTAATTTCCTACAATGAGCAGTTCTTC. It yields the protein CASSLGVISYNEQFF.

V usage is TRBV6-1 and J usage is TRBJ2-5; D is unresolved. Germline V gene data show CDR1 as MNHNS and CDR2 as SASEGT. This CDR3 comprises 14 residues. V was pared by 2 bases and J by 1 base, with 8 bases between. The CDR3, as DNA: TGTGCCAGCAGTGAAAATGTCCTCCAAGAGACCCAGTACTTC. It is translated as CASSENVLQETQYF.

This chain connects TRBV5-1 to TRBJ1-1, with D tentatively TRBD1 (6 bases). Trimming stripped 6 bases from V and 4 bases from J, with 16 bases between. The CDR3 loop spans 14 amino acids. Germline V CDR1 and CDR2: SGHRS, YFSETQ. CDR3 in amino acids: CASTHSTGSTEAFF. CDR3 nucleotide sequence: TGCGCCAGCACCCATTCTACAGGGAGCACTGAAGCTTTCTTT. Full variable domain (outside the CDR3, taken from reference TRBV5-1 and TRBJ1-1): KAGVTQTPRYLIKTRGQQVTLSCSPISGHRSVSWYQQTPGQGLQFLFEYFSETQRNKGNFPGRFSGRQFSNSRSEMNVSTLELGDSALYLCASTHSTGSTEAFFGQGTRLTVV.

The chain uses TRBV19 and TRBJ2-2, with a tentative D call TRBD1 (8 bases). Trimming took off 6 bases at V and 5 bases at J, with 16 bases between the two ends. The CDR3 is 15 residues long. The germline V gene has CDR1 LNHDA and CDR2 SQIVND (reference sequence). The CDR3 protein is CASSLTGGGTGELFF. The CDR3 DNA is TGTGCCAGTAGCCTAACAGGGGGGGGGACCGGGGAGCTGTTTTTT.

The chain joins TRBV23-1 to TRBJ2-1; perhaps TRBD2 as D (5 bases). TRBV23-1 is filed as an ORF, its function uncertain. Trimming left V 9 bases short and J 8 bases short, with 38 bases between. The CDR3 is 20 amino acids. CDR3 in amino acids: CARAHHSPTVAFKQLDEQFF. The CDR3 DNA follows: TGCGCCAGAGCACACCACAGCCCGACCGTAGCGTTTAAGCAATTGGATGAGCAGTTCTTC.

The chain employs TRBV11-2 and TRBJ2-7; D is undetermined. CDR1 SGHAT and CDR2 FQNNGV come from the germline V gene. V dropped 5 bases and J dropped 4 bases, with 12 bases sitting between them. The length of the CDR3 is 13 residues. The CDR3, as DNA: TGTGCCAGCAGCCCCTCAACACCTTACGAGCAGTACTTC. It encodes CASSPSTPYEQYF.

This chain connects TRBV6-1 to TRBJ1-1, with D possibly matching TRBD1 (5 bases). The CDR3 has 13 residues. The V and J ends lost 5 bases and 1 base respectively, with 8 bases between them. CDR1 is MNHNS, CDR2 SASEGT, per germline. The CDR3 DNA sequence: TGTGCCAGCAGTACTACAGGGAACACTGAAGCTTTCTTT. Its protein is CASSTTGNTEAFF.

V and J are TRBV6-5 and TRBJ2-2; 8 positions match TRBD2. Trimming cost V 8 bases and J 5 bases; bases outside gene matches: 10. This CDR3 is 15 amino acids long. Germline CDR1 is MNHEY and CDR2 is SVGAGI. CDR3 amino acids: CASGRGDFGTGELFF. CDR3 in DNA: TGTGCCAGCGGGCGGGGGGATTTTGGAACCGGGGAGCTGTTTTTT.

The chain joins TRBV2 to TRBJ2-3, with TRBD2 matching 7 bases. The CDR3 spans 14 residues. Looked up from germline, CDR1 is SNHLY and CDR2 is FYNNEI. For the CDR3, the DNA is TGTGCAGACGGGGAGGGCCAAAGCACAGATACGCAGTATTTT. Its protein is CADGEGQSTDTQYF.

The rearrangement joins TRBV7-9 to TRBJ1-3, with no clear D. Trimming took 1 base from V and 2 from J, leaving 15 bases between them. Germline CDR1 SEHNR, CDR2 FQNEAQ (reference sequence). The CDR3 has 17 residues. CDR3 in amino acids: CASSLGLIVSPGNTIYF. CDR3 nucleotide sequence: TGTGCCAGCAGCTTAGGACTCATTGTAAGTCCTGGAAACACCATATATTTT.

This chain links TRBV7-8 with TRBJ2-1; tentative D call: TRBD1 (6 bases). Germline CDR1 SGHVS, CDR2 FQNEAQ. The CDR3 is made up of 12 amino acids. Deletions cut 4 bases from V and 9 bases from J, with 10 bases between. This chain's CDR3 is CASSSTGFEQFF. Here the CDR3 DNA reads TGTGCCAGCAGCTCCACAGGGTTTGAGCAGTTCTTC.

For the CDR3, the DNA is TGTGCCAGCAGCTCCCGGGGACAGCCTGAAGCTTTCTTT. This sequence encodes CASSSRGQPEAFF. The J gene is TRBJ1-1, the V gene TRBV11-3; TRBD1 matches at 7 bases. V was clipped by 4 bases and J by 6 bases; unmatched bases: 5. CDR3 length equals 13 residues. CDR1 SGHNT and CDR2 YENEEA come from the germline V gene.

The chain links TRBV9 to TRBJ2-5; D possibly corresponds to TRBD1 (6 bases). Per the germline V gene, CDR1 is SGDLS and CDR2 is YYNGEE. This CDR3 comprises 16 residues. Trimming removed 4 bases at V and 4 bases at J, with 20 bases between. This chain's CDR3 is CASSSTPGHAGETQYF. The DNA for the CDR3 is TGTGCCAGCAGCTCCACCCCGGGACATGCGGGAGAGACCCAGTACTTC. The variable domain in full, completed from reference TRBV9 and TRBJ2-5, reads DSGVTQTPKHLITATGQRVTLRCSPRSGDLSVYWYQQSLDQGLQFLIQYYNGEERAKGNILERFSAQQFPDLHSELNLSSLELGDSALYFCASSSTPGHAGETQYFGPGTRLLVL.

The rearrangement uses TRBV29-1 and TRBJ2-7; perhaps TRBD2 as D (6 bases). This CDR3 comprises 14 residues. V lost 4 bases and J lost 1, with 14 bases in between. CDR1 and CDR2 (germline): SQVTM, ANQGSEA. The CDR3 protein is CSVVRTEGSYEQYF. For the CDR3, the DNA is TGCAGCGTTGTCCGGACGGAGGGTTCCTACGAGCAGTACTTC.

The chain has TRBV15 and TRBJ2-2, with 8 bases identical to TRBD1. Germline CDR1 is LNHNV and CDR2 is YYDKDF (reference sequence). The CDR3 consists of 15 residues. V lost 5 bases to trimming and J lost 9 bases; unmatched junction nucleotides: 11. CDR3 nucleotides: TGTGCCACCAGCGCTCGAGACAGGGGATTGCGGGAGCTGTTTTTT. Amino acids: CATSARDRGLRELFF.

The chain combines TRBV5-6 with TRBJ2-3; tentative D call: TRBD2 (6 bases). Germline V gene lookup returns CDR1 SGHDT and CDR2 YYEEEE. This CDR3 has 16 residues. V was trimmed by 2 bases and J by 2 bases, leaving 15 bases between them. CDR3 loop: CASSFTSGGITDTQYF. The CDR3, as DNA: TGTGCCAGCAGCTTTACATCCGGGGGAATCACAGATACGCAGTATTTT.

The rearrangement uses TRBV6-6 and TRBJ2-7, with 8 bases lining up with TRBD1. The V and J ends lost 5 bases and 2 bases, in that order; junction bases with no gene match: 8. The CDR3 consists of 15 residues. CDR1 and CDR2 from the germline V gene are MNHNY and SVGAGI (reference sequence). As DNA, the CDR3 is TGTGCCAGCAGTGATTCGGACAGGGCCACCTACGAGCAGTACTTC. It yields the protein CASSDSDRATYEQYF.

A note on this clone: Other DNA sequences within the sample encode an identical CDR3. The chain carries TRBV18 and TRBJ1-5; D not certain. CDR3 length: 13 residues. Between the trimmed V and J ends, which lost 3 bases and 4 bases, there was a span of 7 bases. Per germline, CDR1 KGHSH and CDR2 LQKENI. In DNA form, the CDR3 reads TGTGCCAGCTCACCGGGAGAGAATCAGCCCCAGCATTTT. Its translation is CASSPGENQPQHF.

The table lists this clone with a count of one. The chain carries TRBV2 and TRBJ2-2; D is undetermined. Germline values: CDR1 SNHLY, CDR2 FYNNEI. Trimming took 6 bases from V and 5 from J, leaving 7 bases between them. This CDR3 is 12 amino acids long. The CDR3 loop is CASSVLTGELFF. DNA for the CDR3: TGTGCCAGCAGCGTTCTAACCGGGGAGCTGTTTTTT.

The CDR3 DNA sequence: TGTGCCAGTAGTACCCGACAGGGAGGAACAGATACGCAGTATTTT. This sequence encodes CASSTRQGGTDTQYF. V usage is TRBV19 and J usage is TRBJ2-3, with D perhaps matching TRBD1 (7 bases). V shed 4 bases and J shed 3 bases, with 14 bases lying between them. Germline V CDR1 and CDR2: LNHDA, SQIVND (reference sequence). The CDR3 covers 15 residues. Full variable domain (outside the CDR3, taken from reference TRBV19 and TRBJ2-3): DGGITQSPKYLFRKEGQNVTLSCEQNLNHDAMYWYRQDPGQGLRLIYYSQIVNDFQKGDIAEGYSVSREKKESFPLTVTSAQKNPTAFYLCASSTRQGGTDTQYFGPGTRLTVL.

This clone was seen just once. This chain uses TRBV5-1 with TRBJ2-1, with a possible D match to TRBD1 (6 bases). V dropped 0 bases and J dropped 3 bases, with 13 bases sitting between them. CDR3 size: 16 residues. Germline V gene lookup returns CDR1 SGHRS and CDR2 YFSETQ. CDR3 in amino acids: CASSLAPWTVYNEQFF. In DNA, the CDR3 is TGCGCCAGCAGCTTGGCCCCATGGACAGTCTACAATGAGCAGTTCTTC.